This T cell receptor beta chain was captured by sequencing in a study of control samples from healthy donors and cancer patients. TCRdb's copy holds only in-frame clones and misses some; the assay was immunoSEQ multiplex PCR. Seen here are 21,000 or so clones, around 85% observed once, and the top ten hold about two fifths. V lost 5 bases and J 2 bases, leaving 21 bases between the germline ends. This CDR3 region has 17 residues. Germline V lookup: CDR1 LNHDA, CDR2 SQIVND (reference sequence). The rearrangement uses TRBV19 and TRBJ1-2, with no clear D. The TCR originated in a man aged 60 to 75 with head and neck cancer. What was sequenced was PBMCs. In DNA form, the CDR3 reads TGTGCCAGTAGTCCTTCCTTGAACAGTCTCCGGAACTATGGCTACACCTTC. Translation gives CASSPSLNSLRNYGYTF.